Each of the 10 T cell receptor beta chains below was sequenced from the same sample in a study of blood T cell repertoires in COVID-19. The assay was immunoSEQ multiplex PCR, and TCRdb's table has in-frame clones only and misses some. The sample contains about 230,000 clones, approximately 82% of which appear only once. The sequencing input was peripheral blood. These receptors were taken from an older woman with active or convalescent COVID-19.

V usage is TRBV2 and J usage is TRBJ2-1; 7 bases line up with TRBD1. The trim removed 6 bases at V and 10 bases at J, leaving 9 bases unmatched. The CDR3 totals 13 residues. Germline V gives CDR1 SNHLY, CDR2 FYNNEI. The CDR3 DNA follows: TGTGCCAGCAGCCCCGGACAGGCGCGGGAGCAGTTCTTC. It translates to CASSPGQAREQFF.

The V gene is TRBV6-5, the J gene TRBJ2-4; 7 nucleotides line up with TRBD2. CDR3 length: 16 amino acids. V lost 0 bases and J lost 5; bases outside the gene matches: 7. In germline, CDR1 is MNHEY, CDR2 SVGAGI. The CDR3 loop reads CASSYSNGGGENIQYF. CDR3 nucleotides: TGTGCCAGCAGTTACTCGAACGGGGGAGGGGAAAACATTCAGTACTTC.

The chain employs TRBV7-9 and TRBJ2-5; no definite D call. The CDR3 contains 12 residues. The germline CDR1 and CDR2 sequences are SEHNR and FQNEAQ (reference sequence). V shed 5 bases and J shed 4 bases, with 8 bases lying between them. This CDR3 reads CASSRVRETQYF. CDR3 nucleotide sequence: TGTGCCAGCAGCAGGGTTAGAGAGACCCAGTACTTC.

The chain carries TRBV15 and TRBJ2-1; TRBD1 aligns across 9 bases. V gave up 5 bases and J gave up 4 bases; unmatched junction bases: 6. CDR3 length: 15 amino acids. Per the germline V gene, CDR1 is LNHNV and CDR2 is YYDKDF (reference sequence). CDR3 protein: CATSSGTGHYNEQFF. The CDR3 DNA sequence: TGTGCCACCAGCTCCGGGACAGGGCATTACAATGAGCAGTTCTTC.

The CDR3 DNA sequence: TGTGCCAGCTCACTCTTCGGACCTAGCGGGGTGGCGCAAGAGACCCAGTACTTC. Its translation: CASSLFGPSGVAQETQYF. The chain combines TRBV18 with TRBJ2-5, with 9 bases fitting TRBD2. The V segment lost 4 bases and the J segment 2 bases; nucleotides outside the gene matches: 14. This CDR3 comprises 18 residues. Germline CDR1 is KGHSH and CDR2 is LQKENI.

The rearrangement uses TRBV6-1 and TRBJ1-1, with D perhaps TRBD1 (5 bases). CDR1 is MNHNS and CDR2 is SASEGT in the germline V gene. The CDR3 runs 13 residues. V dropped 0 bases and J dropped 10 bases, with 12 bases sitting between them. CDR3: CASSEAGGVRAFF. The CDR3 region has the DNA TGTGCCAGCAGTGAAGCTGGGGGGGTTCGAGCTTTCTTT.

The rearrangement links TRBV5-1 to TRBJ1-2; weak D call: TRBD1 (5 bases). The CDR3 covers 15 residues. The V and J ends lost 4 bases and 7 bases respectively, with 20 bases between them. Germline assignment: CDR1 SGHRS and CDR2 YFSETQ. The CDR3 bases are TGCGCCAGCAGCGACACACAAGGGGCCTCCTCTGGCTACACCTTC. Amino acid sequence: CASSDTQGASSGYTF.

This chain links TRBV5-1 with TRBJ1-4, with TRBD1 identical over 9 bases. CDR1 is SGHRS and CDR2 is YFSETQ in the germline V gene. CDR3 length equals 15 residues. Trimming cost V 3 bases and J 7 bases; bases outside gene matches: 7. The CDR3 loop reads CASSSTGGWGEKLFF. CDR3 bases: TGCGCCAGCAGCTCTACAGGGGGCTGGGGTGAAAAACTGTTTTTT.

The chain recombines TRBV27 with TRBJ2-7, with 7 nucleotides matching TRBD1. The CDR3 totals 13 residues. Unmatched junction bases numbered 1, after V lost 3 bases and J lost 2 bases. The germline gives CDR1 MNHEY, CDR2 SMNVEV (reference sequence). CDR3 bases: TGTGCCAGCAGTTTGGGACAGACCTACGAGCAGTACTTC. Its translation is CASSLGQTYEQYF.

The chain links TRBV3-1 (or the pseudogene TRBV3-2) to TRBJ2-5; the D gene is possibly TRBD2 (5 bases). Germline lookup yields CDR1 LGHDT and CDR2 YNNKEL (reference sequence). V lost 4 bases and J 5 bases, leaving 20 bases between the germline ends. CDR3 size: 16 residues. CDR3 residues: CASSPINSATGETQYF. DNA for the CDR3: TGTGCCAGCAGCCCCATAAATTCAGCAACGGGGGAGACCCAGTACTTC.